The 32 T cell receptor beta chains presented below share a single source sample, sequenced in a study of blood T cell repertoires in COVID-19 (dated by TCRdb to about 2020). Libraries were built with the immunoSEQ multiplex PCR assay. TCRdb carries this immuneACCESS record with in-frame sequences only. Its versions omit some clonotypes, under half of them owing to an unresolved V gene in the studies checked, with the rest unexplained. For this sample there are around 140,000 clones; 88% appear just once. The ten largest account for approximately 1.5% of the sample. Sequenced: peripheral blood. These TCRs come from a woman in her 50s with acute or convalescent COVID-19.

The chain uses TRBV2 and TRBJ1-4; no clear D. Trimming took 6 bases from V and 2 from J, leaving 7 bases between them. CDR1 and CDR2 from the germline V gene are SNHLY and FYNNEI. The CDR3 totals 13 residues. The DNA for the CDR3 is TGTGCCAGCAGGCGGCAGACTAATGAAAAACTGTTTTTT. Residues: CASRRQTNEKLFF.

Written as DNA, the CDR3 is TGCGCCAGCAGCTTAGAGTCTTCTGGGAACACTGAAGCTTTCTTT. This translates into CASSLESSGNTEAFF. This sequence joins TRBV5-1 and TRBJ1-1; D not resolved. The CDR3 is 15 amino acids. The germline gives CDR1 SGHRS, CDR2 YFSETQ. V was cut by 2 bases and J by 1 base, with 12 bases left in between.

The CDR3 is CASSPSVQGADGYTF. The CDR3 bases are TGTGCCAGCAGCCCTAGCGTACAGGGGGCTGATGGCTACACCTTC. The V call is TRBV11-3, the J call TRBJ1-2; 9 nucleotides line up with TRBD1. The CDR3 totals 15 residues. Trimming removed 5 bases from V and 6 bases from J; junction bases left unmatched: 10. Germline CDR1 and CDR2: SGHNT and YENEEA.

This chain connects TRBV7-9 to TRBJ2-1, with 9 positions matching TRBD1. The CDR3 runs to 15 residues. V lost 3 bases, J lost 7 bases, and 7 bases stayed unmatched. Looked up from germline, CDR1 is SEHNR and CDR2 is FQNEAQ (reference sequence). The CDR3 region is CASSFPGTGMNEQFF. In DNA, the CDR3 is TGTGCCAGCAGCTTCCCCGGGACAGGGATGAATGAGCAGTTCTTC.

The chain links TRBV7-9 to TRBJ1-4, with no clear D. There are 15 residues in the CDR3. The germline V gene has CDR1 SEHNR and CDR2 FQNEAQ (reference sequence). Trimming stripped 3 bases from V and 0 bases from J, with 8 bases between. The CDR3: CASSLRATTNEKLFF. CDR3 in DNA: TGTGCCAGCAGCTTGAGGGCTACAACTAATGAAAAACTGTTTTTT.

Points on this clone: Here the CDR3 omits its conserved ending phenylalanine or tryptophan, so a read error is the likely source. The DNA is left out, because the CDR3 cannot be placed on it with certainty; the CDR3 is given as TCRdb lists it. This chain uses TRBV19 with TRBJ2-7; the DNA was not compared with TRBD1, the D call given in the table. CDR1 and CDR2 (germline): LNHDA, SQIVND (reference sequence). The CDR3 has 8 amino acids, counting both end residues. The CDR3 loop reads CASSIDRI.

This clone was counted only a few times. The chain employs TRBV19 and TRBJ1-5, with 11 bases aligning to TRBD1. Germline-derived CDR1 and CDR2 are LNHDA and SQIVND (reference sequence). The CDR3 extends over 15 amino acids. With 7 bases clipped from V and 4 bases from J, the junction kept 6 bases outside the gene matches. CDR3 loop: CASNSGTGGNQPQHF. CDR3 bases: TGTGCCAGTAACTCCGGGACAGGGGGTAATCAGCCCCAGCATTTT.

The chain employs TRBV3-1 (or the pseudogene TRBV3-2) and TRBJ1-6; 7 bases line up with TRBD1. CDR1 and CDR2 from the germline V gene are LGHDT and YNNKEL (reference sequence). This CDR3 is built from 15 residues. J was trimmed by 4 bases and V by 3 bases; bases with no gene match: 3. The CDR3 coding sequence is TGTGCCAGCAGCCAGCCACAGGGGTATAATTCACCCCTCCACTTT. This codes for CASSQPQGYNSPLHF.

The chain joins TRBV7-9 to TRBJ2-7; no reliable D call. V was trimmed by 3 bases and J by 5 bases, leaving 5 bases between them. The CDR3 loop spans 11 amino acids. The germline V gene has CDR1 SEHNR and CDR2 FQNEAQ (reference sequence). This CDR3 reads CASSLANEQYF. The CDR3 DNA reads TGTGCCAGCAGCTTGGCAAACGAGCAGTACTTC. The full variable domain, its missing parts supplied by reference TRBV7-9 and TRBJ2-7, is DTGVSQNPRHKITKRGQNVTFRCDPISEHNRLYWYRQTLGQGPEFLTYFQNEAQLEKSRLLSDRFSAERPKGSFSTLEIQRTEQGDSAMYLCASSLANEQYFGPGTRLTVT.

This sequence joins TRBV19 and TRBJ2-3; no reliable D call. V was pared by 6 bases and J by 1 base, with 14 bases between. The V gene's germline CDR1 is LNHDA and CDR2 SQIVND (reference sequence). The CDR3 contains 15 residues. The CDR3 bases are TGTGCCAGTAGCACGTTCTTCCGGGGCACAGATACGCAGTATTTT. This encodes CASSTFFRGTDTQYF.

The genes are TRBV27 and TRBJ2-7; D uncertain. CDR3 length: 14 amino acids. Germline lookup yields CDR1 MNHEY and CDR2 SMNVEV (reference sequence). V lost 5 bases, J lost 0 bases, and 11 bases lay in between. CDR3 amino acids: CASSVNVGSYEQYF. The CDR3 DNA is TGTGCCAGCAGTGTGAATGTCGGCTCCTACGAGCAGTACTTC.

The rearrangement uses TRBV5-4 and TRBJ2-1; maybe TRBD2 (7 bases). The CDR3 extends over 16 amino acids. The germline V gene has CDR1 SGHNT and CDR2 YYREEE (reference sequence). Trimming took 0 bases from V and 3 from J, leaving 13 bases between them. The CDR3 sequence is CASSLVAGANYNEQFF. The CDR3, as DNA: TGTGCCAGCAGCTTGGTGGCGGGGGCCAACTACAATGAGCAGTTCTTC.

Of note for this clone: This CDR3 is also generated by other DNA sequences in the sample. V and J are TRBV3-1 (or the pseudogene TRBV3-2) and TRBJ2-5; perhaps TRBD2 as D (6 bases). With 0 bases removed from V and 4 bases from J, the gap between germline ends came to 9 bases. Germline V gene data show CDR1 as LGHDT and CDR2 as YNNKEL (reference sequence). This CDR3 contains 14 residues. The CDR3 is CASSQDGGRETQYF. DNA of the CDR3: TGTGCCAGCAGCCAAGATGGGGGGAGAGAGACCCAGTACTTC.

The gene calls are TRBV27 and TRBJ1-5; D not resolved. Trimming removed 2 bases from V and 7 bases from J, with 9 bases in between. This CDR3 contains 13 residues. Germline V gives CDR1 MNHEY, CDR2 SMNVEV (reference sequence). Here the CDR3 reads CASSLGSRQPQHF. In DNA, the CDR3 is TGTGCCAGCAGTTTAGGGAGTAGGCAGCCCCAGCATTTT.

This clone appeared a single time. The CDR3: CASSPSGELYNEQFF. The CDR3 DNA sequence: TGTGCCAGCAGCCCTAGCGGGGAGCTTTACAATGAGCAGTTCTTC. The rearrangement links TRBV2 to TRBJ2-1; the match to TRBD2 covers 9 bases. The CDR3 has 15 amino acids. Germline CDR1 is SNHLY and CDR2 is FYNNEI. V trimming: 6 bases; J trimming: 4 bases; junction bases outside the gene matches: 7. The whole variable domain, remainder taken from reference TRBV2 and TRBJ2-1, is EPEVTQTPSHQVTQMGQEVILRCVPISNHLYFYWYRQILGQKVEFLVSFYNNEISEKSEIFDDQFSVERPDGSNFTLKIRSTKLEDSAMYFCASSPSGELYNEQFFGPGTRLTVL.

The CDR3 DNA reads as TGTGCCAGTAGTGCCTCAGGTAGTGTTAATGAAAAACTGTTTTTT. It encodes CASSASGSVNEKLFF. V and J are TRBV19 and TRBJ1-4; the D is unclear. In germline, CDR1 is LNHDA, CDR2 SQIVND (reference sequence). This CDR3 has 15 residues. V lost 5 bases and J 4 bases, leaving 14 bases between the germline ends.

The CDR3 is CASSFVLLSSTDTQYF. The CDR3 DNA reads as TGCGCCAGCAGCTTTGTCCTACTCTCTAGCACAGATACGCAGTATTTT. The chain joins TRBV5-1 to TRBJ2-3; no definite D call. The CDR3 loop spans 16 amino acids. The germline CDR1 and CDR2 sequences are SGHRS and YFSETQ. V was trimmed by 2 bases and J by 0 bases, leaving 13 bases between them.

CDR3 sequence: CASSPGQALRGYTF. CDR3 in DNA: TGTGCCAGCAGCCCGGGACAGGCTTTACGTGGCTACACCTTC. The chain combines TRBV7-9 with TRBJ1-2; TRBD1 matches at 8 bases. The J segment lost 7 bases and the V segment lost 5 bases, leaving 9 bases of the junction unmatched. Germline V CDR1 and CDR2: SEHNR, FQNEAQ (reference sequence). CDR3 length equals 14 residues.

The CDR3 region is CASSPEQALNSYEQYF. CDR3 nucleotide sequence: TGCGCCAGCAGCCCGGAACAGGCCCTGAACTCCTACGAGCAGTACTTC. J is TRBJ2-7 and V is TRBV4-1; D possibly corresponds to TRBD1 (5 bases). Germline V gene sequence: CDR1 MGHRA, CDR2 YSYEKL. The CDR3 loop spans 16 amino acids. V lost 4 bases and J lost 0, with 16 bases in between.

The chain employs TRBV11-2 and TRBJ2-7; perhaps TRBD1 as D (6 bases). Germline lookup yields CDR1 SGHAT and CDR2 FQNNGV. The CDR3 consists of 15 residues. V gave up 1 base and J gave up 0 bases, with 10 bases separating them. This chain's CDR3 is CASSLGGPLSYEQYF. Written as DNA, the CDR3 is TGTGCCAGCAGCTTAGGGGGGCCCCTCTCCTACGAGCAGTACTTC.

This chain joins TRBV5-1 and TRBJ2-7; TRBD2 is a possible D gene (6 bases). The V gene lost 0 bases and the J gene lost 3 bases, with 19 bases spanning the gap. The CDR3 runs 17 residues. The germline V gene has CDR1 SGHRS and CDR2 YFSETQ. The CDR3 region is CASSLAGRPKILYEQYF. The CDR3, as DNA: TGCGCCAGCAGCTTGGCCGGGAGACCTAAGATTCTCTACGAGCAGTACTTC.

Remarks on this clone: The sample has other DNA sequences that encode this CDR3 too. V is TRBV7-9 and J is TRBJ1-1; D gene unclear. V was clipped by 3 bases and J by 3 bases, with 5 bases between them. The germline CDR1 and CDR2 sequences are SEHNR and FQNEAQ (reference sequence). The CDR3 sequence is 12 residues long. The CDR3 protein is CASSFRDTEAFF. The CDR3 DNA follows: TGTGCCAGCAGCTTCCGAGACACTGAAGCTTTCTTT.

The CDR3 DNA reads TGTGCCAGCAGCGACGCAGGGGCGGATAATGAAAAACTGTTTTTT. Its protein product is CASSDAGADNEKLFF. The rearrangement links TRBV9 to TRBJ1-4, with a possible D match to TRBD1 (6 bases). V was cut by 3 bases and J by 4 bases, with 13 bases left in between. The CDR3 length is 15 residues. Per the germline V gene, CDR1 is SGDLS and CDR2 is YYNGEE. Filled out from reference TRBV9 and TRBJ1-4, the complete variable domain reads DSGVTQTPKHLITATGQRVTLRCSPRSGDLSVYWYQQSLDQGLQFLIQYYNGEERAKGNILERFSAQQFPDLHSELNLSSLELGDSALYFCASSDAGADNEKLFFGSGTQLSVL.

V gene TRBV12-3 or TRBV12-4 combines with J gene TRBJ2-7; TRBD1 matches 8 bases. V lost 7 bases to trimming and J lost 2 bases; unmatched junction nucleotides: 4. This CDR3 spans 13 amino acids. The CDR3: CASMGQATYEQYF. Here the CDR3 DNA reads TGTGCCAGCATGGGACAGGCAACCTACGAGCAGTACTTC.

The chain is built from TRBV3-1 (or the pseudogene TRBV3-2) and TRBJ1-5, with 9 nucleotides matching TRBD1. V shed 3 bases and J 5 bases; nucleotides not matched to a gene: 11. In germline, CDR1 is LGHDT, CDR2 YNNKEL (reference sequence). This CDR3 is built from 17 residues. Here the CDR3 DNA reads TGTGCCAGCAGCCACTCGACAGGGGGAACAGGAGATCAGCCCCAGCATTTT. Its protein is CASSHSTGGTGDQPQHF.

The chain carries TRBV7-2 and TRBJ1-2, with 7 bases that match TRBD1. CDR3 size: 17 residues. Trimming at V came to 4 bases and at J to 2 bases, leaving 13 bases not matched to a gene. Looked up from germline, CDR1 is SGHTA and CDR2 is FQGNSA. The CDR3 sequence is CASSWPPDRDSNYGYTF. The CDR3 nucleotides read TGTGCCAGCAGCTGGCCGCCTGACAGGGACTCCAACTATGGCTACACCTTC.

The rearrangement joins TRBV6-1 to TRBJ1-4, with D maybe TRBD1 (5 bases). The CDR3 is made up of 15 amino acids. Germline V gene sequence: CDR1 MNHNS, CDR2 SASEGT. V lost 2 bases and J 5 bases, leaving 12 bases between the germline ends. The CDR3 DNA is TGTGCCAGCAGTGAATATGGGGCAGTGAATGAAAAACTGTTTTTT. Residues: CASSEYGAVNEKLFF.

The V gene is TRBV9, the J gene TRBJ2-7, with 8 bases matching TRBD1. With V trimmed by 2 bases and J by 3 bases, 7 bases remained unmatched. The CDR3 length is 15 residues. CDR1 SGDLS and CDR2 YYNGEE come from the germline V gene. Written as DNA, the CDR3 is TGTGCCAGCAGCGTCGGACAGGGTGTGGTCTACGAGCAGTACTTC. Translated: CASSVGQGVVYEQYF.

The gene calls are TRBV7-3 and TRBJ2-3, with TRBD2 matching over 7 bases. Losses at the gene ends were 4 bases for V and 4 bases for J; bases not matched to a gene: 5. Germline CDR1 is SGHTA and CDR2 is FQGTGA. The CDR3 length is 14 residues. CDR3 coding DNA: TGTGCCAGCAGCTCGGGGGGACTCCCAGATACGCAGTATTTT. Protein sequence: CASSSGGLPDTQYF.

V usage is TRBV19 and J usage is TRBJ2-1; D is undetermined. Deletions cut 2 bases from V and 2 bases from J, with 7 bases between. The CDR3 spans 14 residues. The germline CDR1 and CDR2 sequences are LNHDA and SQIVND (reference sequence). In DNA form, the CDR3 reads TGTGCCAGTAGTATATTCCAGACCTACAATGAGCAGTTCTTC. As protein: CASSIFQTYNEQFF.

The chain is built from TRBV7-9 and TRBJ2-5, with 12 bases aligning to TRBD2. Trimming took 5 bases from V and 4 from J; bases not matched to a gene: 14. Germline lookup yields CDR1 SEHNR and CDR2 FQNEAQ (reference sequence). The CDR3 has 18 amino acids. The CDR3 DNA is TGTGCCAGCAGCGCACCTAGCGGGAGGGCCTTAGGTCGAGAGACCCAGTACTTC. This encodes CASSAPSGRALGRETQYF.

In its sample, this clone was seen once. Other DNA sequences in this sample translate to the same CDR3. The CDR3 region is CASSGGTGVEKLFF. As DNA, the CDR3 is TGTGCCAGCAGTGGGGGGACAGGCGTTGAAAAACTGTTTTTT. The gene calls are TRBV25-1 and TRBJ1-4; 8 bases are a match to TRBD1. Unmatched junction bases numbered 5, after V lost 4 bases and J lost 7 bases. The CDR3 is 14 residues long. Germline CDR1 is MGHDK and CDR2 is SYGVNS.